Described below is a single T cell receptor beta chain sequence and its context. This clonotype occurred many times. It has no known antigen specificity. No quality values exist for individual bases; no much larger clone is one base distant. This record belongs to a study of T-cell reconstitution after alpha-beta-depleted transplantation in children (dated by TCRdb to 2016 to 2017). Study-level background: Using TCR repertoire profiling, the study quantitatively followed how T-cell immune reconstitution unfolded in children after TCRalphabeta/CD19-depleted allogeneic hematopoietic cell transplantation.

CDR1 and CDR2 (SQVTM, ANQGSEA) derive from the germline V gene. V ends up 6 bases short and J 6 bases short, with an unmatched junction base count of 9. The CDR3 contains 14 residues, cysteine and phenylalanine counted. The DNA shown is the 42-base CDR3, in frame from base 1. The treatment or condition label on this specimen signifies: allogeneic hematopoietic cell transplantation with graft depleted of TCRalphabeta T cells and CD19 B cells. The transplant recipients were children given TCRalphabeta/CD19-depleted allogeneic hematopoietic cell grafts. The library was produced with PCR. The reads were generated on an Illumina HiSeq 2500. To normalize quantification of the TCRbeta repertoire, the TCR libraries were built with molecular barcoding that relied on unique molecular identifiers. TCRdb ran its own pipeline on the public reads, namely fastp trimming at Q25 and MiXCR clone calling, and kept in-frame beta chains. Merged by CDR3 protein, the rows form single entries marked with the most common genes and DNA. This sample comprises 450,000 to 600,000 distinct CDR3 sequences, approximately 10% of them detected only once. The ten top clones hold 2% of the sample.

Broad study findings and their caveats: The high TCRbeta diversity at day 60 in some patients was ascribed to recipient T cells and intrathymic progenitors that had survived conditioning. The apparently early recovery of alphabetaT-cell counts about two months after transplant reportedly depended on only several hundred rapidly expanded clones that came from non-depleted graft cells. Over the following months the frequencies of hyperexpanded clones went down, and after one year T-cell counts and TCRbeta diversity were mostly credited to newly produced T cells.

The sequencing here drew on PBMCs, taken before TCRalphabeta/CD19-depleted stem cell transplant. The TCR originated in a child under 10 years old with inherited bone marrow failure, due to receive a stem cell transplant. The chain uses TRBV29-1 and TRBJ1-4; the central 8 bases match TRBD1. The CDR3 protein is CSVRDRGGDEKLFF. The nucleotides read TGCAGCGTCCGTGACAGGGGAGGAGATGAAAAACTGTTTTTT.